The 15 T cell receptor beta chains below come from one sample, sequenced in a study of blood T cell repertoires in COVID-19. The method was immunoSEQ multiplex PCR; TCRdb's version includes in-frame clones alone and lacks a portion of them. The sample comprises about 340,000 clones, 80% to 90% of which are singletons, and 4% to 5.5% rests with the top ten. The sequenced sample consisted of PBMCs or T cells enriched from blood (not recorded which). The receptors shown here come from a woman aged 40 to 50 with acute COVID-19.

This rearrangement joins TRBV4-1 to TRBJ2-7, with D maybe TRBD2 (7 bases). Germline CDR1 is MGHRA and CDR2 is YSYEKL. The CDR3 is 16 amino acids. V lost 4 bases and J lost 3, with 19 bases in between. CDR3 in DNA: TGCGCCAGCAGCCCCTTGGGGGGCGGGGGCCTCTACGAGCAGTACTTC. It specifies CASSPLGGGGLYEQYF.

This rearrangement joins TRBV6-2 or TRBV6-3 to TRBJ1-5, with TRBD1 matching 10 bases. Germline-derived CDR1 and CDR2 are MNHEY and SVGEGT. J was trimmed by 4 bases and V by 3 bases; bases with no gene match: 9. There are 17 residues in the CDR3. The CDR3 region is CASSYSSGTGANQPQHF. CDR3 DNA: TGTGCCAGCAGTTATTCTTCCGGGACAGGGGCTAATCAGCCCCAGCATTTT.

This chain's CDR3 is CASSEVGTGYGYTF. CDR3 DNA: TGTGCCAGCAGTGAAGTCGGGACAGGATACGGCTACACCTTC. This sequence joins TRBV6-1 and TRBJ1-2; TRBD1 matches 8 bases. The germline V gene has CDR1 MNHNS and CDR2 SASEGT. The CDR3 extends over 14 amino acids. The J segment lost 8 bases and the V segment lost 1 base, leaving 6 bases of the junction unmatched.

The chain joins TRBV11-2 to TRBJ1-2; 8 bases are a match to TRBD1. This CDR3 has 17 residues. Unmatched junction bases numbered 10, after V lost 2 bases and J lost 2 bases. Germline CDR1 is SGHAT and CDR2 is FQNNGV. In DNA, the CDR3 is TGTGCCAGCAGCTTAATACCCGGACAGGGATGGAACTATGGCTACACCTTC. Amino acid sequence: CASSLIPGQGWNYGYTF.

The chain recombines TRBV4-1 with TRBJ1-5; 7 bases line up with TRBD1. CDR3 length: 16 amino acids. Germline CDR1 and CDR2: MGHRA and YSYEKL. V shed 0 bases and J 2 bases; nucleotides not matched to a gene: 4. The CDR3 region is CASSQDRDSGNQPQHF. The CDR3 DNA is TGCGCCAGCAGCCAAGATCGGGACAGTGGCAATCAGCCCCAGCATTTT.

This clone is a singleton in its sample. The chain carries TRBV5-1 and TRBJ2-3; no clear D gene. The CDR3 runs 13 residues. V was clipped by 2 bases and J by 2 bases, with 6 bases between them. The germline CDR1 and CDR2 sequences are SGHRS and YFSETQ. Here the CDR3 reads CASSFQFTDTQYF. In nucleotides, the CDR3 is TGCGCCAGCAGCTTCCAATTCACAGATACGCAGTATTTT.

J is TRBJ1-4 and V is TRBV19; D remains ambiguous. V was clipped by 6 bases and J by 0 bases, with 8 bases between them. This CDR3 has 14 amino acids. The germline V gene has CDR1 LNHDA and CDR2 SQIVND (reference sequence). The CDR3 loop is CASRSGATNEKLFF. The DNA of the CDR3 is TGTGCCAGTAGGAGTGGAGCAACTAATGAAAAACTGTTTTTT.

The chain recombines TRBV18 with TRBJ2-7, with 7 bases that match TRBD1. The germline V gene has CDR1 KGHSH and CDR2 LQKENI. V was pared by 3 bases and J by 2 bases, with 7 bases of the junction left unmatched. The CDR3 has 15 residues. This CDR3 is CASSPGTAAAYEQYF. CDR3 coding DNA: TGTGCCAGCTCACCCGGGACAGCGGCCGCCTACGAGCAGTACTTC.

V gene TRBV7-9 combines with J gene TRBJ1-2, with D unclear. Deletions cut 5 bases from V and 4 bases from J, with 14 bases between. The germline CDR1 and CDR2 sequences are SEHNR and FQNEAQ (reference sequence). The CDR3 covers 14 residues. CDR3 coding DNA: TGTGCCAGCAGCCCTAGAGCCCCCCCCTATGGCTACACCTTC. Translating gives CASSPRAPPYGYTF.

The genes are TRBV25-1 and TRBJ2-2; D ambiguous. V was clipped by 1 base and J by 5 bases, with 8 bases between them. This CDR3 has 14 amino acids. Germline V CDR1 and CDR2: MGHDK, SYGVNS. The DNA for the CDR3 is TGTGCCAGCAGTGAATGGCTAGGAACCGGGGAGCTGTTTTTT. Translated, it gives CASSEWLGTGELFF.

This clone occurred many times. V usage is TRBV7-9 and J usage is TRBJ2-2; D is possibly TRBD1 (6 bases). CDR1 is SEHNR, CDR2 FQNEAQ, per germline (reference sequence). CDR3 size: 14 residues. The V gene lost 2 bases and the J gene lost 4 bases, with 8 bases spanning the gap. The CDR3: CASSLTGLTGELFF. The CDR3, as DNA: TGTGCCAGCAGCTTAACAGGGCTCACCGGGGAGCTGTTTTTT.

The CDR3, as DNA: TGTGCCAGCAGAAAAACCGAGCAGGGCCTAGCTAACTATGGCTACACCTTC. As protein: CASRKTEQGLANYGYTF. The chain employs TRBV4-2 and TRBJ1-2; TRBD1 is a possible D gene (5 bases). Deletions cut 6 bases from V and 0 bases from J, with 20 bases between. The CDR3 has 17 amino acids. Germline CDR1 and CDR2: LGHNA and YNFKEQ.

The chain is built from TRBV5-4 and TRBJ1-1, with TRBD1 matching over 8 bases. The J segment lost 4 bases and the V segment lost 2 bases, leaving 13 bases of the junction unmatched. CDR1 is SGHNT and CDR2 is YYREEE in the germline V gene (reference sequence). The CDR3 loop spans 17 amino acids. This chain's CDR3 is CASSLGGRGQRGTEAFF. The CDR3 nucleotides read TGTGCCAGCAGCTTAGGGGGCAGGGGGCAGAGGGGCACTGAAGCTTTCTTT.

This clone appeared a few times. The gene calls are TRBV7-9 and TRBJ1-1; D gene unclear. Germline-derived CDR1 and CDR2 are SEHNR and FQNEAQ (reference sequence). V shed 1 base and J shed 4 bases, with 13 bases lying between them. The CDR3 extends over 15 amino acids. The CDR3: CASSLGGGPATEAFF. The CDR3 bases are TGTGCCAGCAGCTTAGGGGGAGGCCCCGCCACTGAAGCTTTCTTT.

The rearrangement links TRBV19 to TRBJ1-1; D remains unclear. The CDR3 runs to 13 residues. The V gene's germline CDR1 is LNHDA and CDR2 SQIVND (reference sequence). With 3 bases removed from V and 7 bases from J, the gap between germline ends came to 12 bases. The CDR3 here is CASSIHGANEAFF. The CDR3 DNA reads TGTGCCAGTAGTATTCACGGAGCCAATGAAGCTTTCTTT.